Listed below are T cell receptor beta chains from one sample, sequenced in a study of lymphopenia after photon versus proton radiotherapy. TCRdb's copy holds only in-frame clones and misses some; the assay was immunoSEQ multiplex PCR. The sample records 15,000 to 20,000 clones, 84% being singletons. This material consisted of peripheral blood, taken from a patient treated with proton-based radiotherapy. The receptor set was obtained from a man between 65 and 85 years old with pancreatic cancer. Both conserved end residues are part of each CDR3. D genes are given only for firm matches. Expanded clones get a size class; other rows say once, few or many, or leave the size out.

size	J	V	D	CDR3	DNA
once	TRBJ1-4	TRBV7-8	.	CASSPGGSGEKLFF	TGTGCCAGCAGCCCCGGGGGGTCGGGCGAAAAACTGTTTTTT
.	TRBJ2-3	TRBV9	TRBD1	CASSDGQGTDTQYF	TGTGCCAGCAGCGACGGACAGGGTACAGATACGCAGTATTTT
.	TRBJ1-6	TRBV6-1	.	CASSDSYNSPLHF	TGTGCCAGCAGCGACTCCTATAATTCACCCCTCCACTTT
.	TRBJ2-7	TRBV5-6	TRBD1	CASSSETGVYEQYF	TGTGCCAGCAGCTCCGAGACAGGGGTCTACGAGCAGTACTTC
.	TRBJ2-3	TRBV6-1	TRBD2	CASSDQVGSGGADTQYF	TGTGCCAGCAGTGATCAGGTCGGGAGCGGGGGCGCAGATACGCAGTATTTT
.	TRBJ2-4	TRBV15	TRBD1	CATSRGTTGPKNIQYF	TGTGCCACCAGCAGGGGTACGACAGGGCCTAAAAACATTCAGTACTTC
.	TRBJ1-1	TRBV19	.	CASSILGFGPGEAFF	TGTGCCAGTAGTATACTCGGCTTCGGGCCTGGTGAAGCTTTCTTT
few	TRBJ2-2	TRBV7-9	.	CASSSGWANTGELFF	TGTGCCAGCAGCTCCGGGTGGGCGAACACCGGGGAGCTGTTTTTT
.	TRBJ1-1	TRBV19	.	CASSLGQLNTEAFF	TGTGCCAGTAGCCTAGGACAGCTGAACACTGAAGCTTTCTTT
once	TRBJ2-7	TRBV19	.	CASKGPLGGYEQYF	TGTGCCAGTAAAGGACCCCTCGGAGGGTACGAGCAGTACTTC
.	TRBJ2-3	TRBV5-1	.	CASSLVGDATDTQYF	TGCGCCAGCAGCTTGGTAGGGGATGCCACAGATACGCAGTATTTT
.	TRBJ2-3	TRBV29-1	TRBD1	CSVVQGAHSTDTQYF	TGCAGCGTTGTCCAGGGGGCTCATAGCACAGATACGCAGTATTTT
.	TRBJ1-4	TRBV6-5	TRBD1	CASSYDRGVKLFF	TGTGCCAGCAGTTACGACAGGGGGGTAAAACTGTTTTTT
.	TRBJ1-2	TRBV6-5	.	CASSKTRGYTF	TGTGCCAGCAGTAAAACAAGGGGCTACACCTTC
.	TRBJ1-5	TRBV4-1	TRBD1	CASSQQGAQIQPQHF	TGCGCCAGCAGCCAACAGGGGGCGCAAATTCAGCCCCAGCATTTT
.	TRBJ1-2	TRBV10-1	.	CASSEQGDYGYTF	TGCGCCAGCAGTGAACAGGGTGACTATGGCTACACCTTC